The sequence of this TCR beta chain was determined in a study of neoadjuvant anti-PD-1 for oral cavity cancer (dated by TCRdb to about 2021). At the level of the whole study: Before curative-intent surgical resection, most patients were given three to four biweekly doses of nivolumab at 3 mg/kg. Patients with complete response, partial response or stable disease by RECIST 1.1 were defined as responders, whereas patients with progression were defined as non-responders. For patients who did not progress, a fourth nivolumab dose was given around day 43, followed by definitive surgical resection on days 50-56. A roughly 35% response rate was observed in the parent correlative cohort, in which around 12 patients were included.

Study-wide findings and limitations: Higher pretreatment blood Treg/Th17 ratios correlated with both higher pretreatment blood TCRbeta clonality and lower post-treatment tumor TCRbeta clonality. TCR analyses included only a few patients per response group, and the authors called for larger cohorts for validation. After neoadjuvant nivolumab, non-responders showed significantly higher T cell clonality (Gini index) in PBMCs than responders did.

For deep sequencing of PBMC libraries, mostly about 450 ng of input genomic DNA was used, and six replicates were run per sample. TCRbeta libraries were prepared with the immunoSEQ hsTCRbeta kit according to the manufacturer's instructions. An Illumina NovaSeq 6000 S4 flow cell was used to sequence the final libraries, which had first been combined to 3 nM. Regarding the original processing steps: The immunoSEQ Analyzer was used for raw data preprocessing and quality control. The analysis was restricted to productive rearrangements, with each unique CDR3 amino acid sequence defining a clonotype. Repertoire clonality was estimated as the Gini-Simpson index, computed with the R package tcR. Gini indices were compared with Student's t test, and associations with tumor size change were assessed by Pearson correlation. This immuneACCESS table, as held by TCRdb, lists in-frame sequences with V and J called but not all clones. Of the missing ones, under half trace to an unresolved V gene in checked studies; the others have no known cause. The DNA was the basis for D and trimming; V, J and clone size are from that table. Counted in this sample were about 42,000 clones; 60% to 80% of them appeared once. The ten largest clones represent around 4.9% of the sample.

From V the trimming removes 6 bases and from J it removes 4 bases, while the gene matches leave 7 bases of the junction unaccounted for. According to the germline V gene (reference sequence), CDR1 reads MNHEY and CDR2 reads SMNVEV. The CDR3 has 15 amino acids, counting the end cysteine and phenylalanine. Here the CDR3 DNA is all that survives: 45 bases in frame from base 1. On this clone itself: This clone's antigen is unknown. Per-nucleotide qualities are absent, and no much larger clonotype sits a single base away.

The time point label, as the study defines it: after neoadjuvant nivolumab, at surgical resection. The patients had newly diagnosed stage II-IVA oral cavity squamous cell carcinoma and had not received any prior systemic or radiation treatment. The cohort was composed of patients with HPV-negative, locally advanced oral cavity squamous cell carcinoma. Peripheral blood mononuclear cells were analyzed directly and were not maintained or expanded in culture. Samples came from a longitudinal correlative study of a single-arm phase II trial of neoadjuvant nivolumab in oral cavity squamous cell carcinoma. Subject-matched pre- and post-treatment PBMCs and tumors from three responders and three non-responders underwent genomic DNA-based TCRbeta sequencing. Peripheral blood mononuclear cells were collected once before nivolumab treatment and again after treatment, at the time of surgery. The Maxwell RSC DNA from Cells kit was used to isolate genomic DNA from PBMCs.

This clonotype was obtained from a person between 40 and 85 years old with oral cavity squamous cell carcinoma. This sequence uses TRBV27 and TRBJ2-1; TRBD2 lines up with 9 middle nucleotides. The sequencing used PBMCs, collected after nivolumab (anti-PD-1) treatment. The CDR3 region: CASSPGLASYNEQFF. At the DNA level, the sequence is TGTGCCAGCAGCCCAGGACTAGCGTCTTACAATGAGCAGTTCTTC.